The clone carrying this TCR beta chain appeared once. Antigen unknown. The V gene's germline CDR1 is LGHNA and CDR2 YSLEER. This CDR3 is built from 14 residues. V shed 0 bases and J shed 6 bases, with 9 bases lying between them. This entry belongs to a study of pediatric ulcerative colitis. During colonoscopy, one to two rectal pinch biopsies were collected. Up to 500,000 reads were sequenced per sample. Profiling relied on immunoSEQ multiplex PCR, and the TCRdb table lists in-frame clones only, not all of them. The sample lists tens of thousands of clones, about three quarters seen once, with around 0.76% in the top ten. General observations from the study: A couple of patients' blood samples yielded substantially fewer templates. No controls had the two rectal clonotypes shared by ulcerative colitis patients. Blood-rectal clonal overlap within each person was significantly higher in ulcerative colitis patients than controls.

The chain employs TRBV4-3 and TRBJ1-5; no definite D call. The sample consisted of gut tissue. The TCR sequence derives from a boy younger than 18 with moderate ulcerative colitis. In DNA form, the CDR3 reads TGCGCCAGCAGCCAAGACAGCAGCGGTCAGCCCCAGCATTTT. Translating gives CASSQDSSGQPQHF.